Each of the 3 T cell receptor beta chains below was sequenced from the same sample in a study of human T cells and chemical hapten exposure. TCRdb re-called the RACE reads through MiXCR, storing one row per CDR3 protein. The profile shows around 65,000 distinct CDR3 sequences, about 6% of them singletons. As to time point: healthy volunteer bleed at 6 weeks. The total RNA was obtained from whole blood that was not fractionated. The sample consisted of whole blood. These receptors were collected from a female donor in good health. Some clones in this sample may be carry-over from other donors' samples.

The DNA of the CDR3 is TGTGCCAGCAGCTTAAGTGGGGGGGAAGATGAGCAGTTCTTC. It specifies CASSLSGGEDEQFF. The chain joins TRBV7-9 to TRBJ2-1; TRBD2 matches at 7 bases. The CDR3 runs to 14 residues. In germline, CDR1 is SEHNR, CDR2 FQNEAQ (reference sequence). Trimming removed 2 bases from V and 8 bases from J; junction bases left unmatched: 6.

This clonotype was observed at least ten times. The gene calls are TRBV14 and TRBJ2-3, with 8 bases that match TRBD2. This CDR3 has 14 residues. Trimming cost V 4 bases and J 4 bases; bases outside gene matches: 4. CDR1 is SGHDN, CDR2 FVKESK, per germline. CDR3 sequence (DNA): TGTGCCAGCAGCCTTGCGGGAGGTCCAGATACGCAGTATTTT. Translating gives CASSLAGGPDTQYF. Supplemented by reference TRBV14 and TRBJ2-3, the full variable domain reads EAGVTQFPSHSVIEKGQTVTLRCDPISGHDNLYWYRRVMGKEIKFLLHFVKESKQDESGMPNNRFLAERTGGTYSTLKVQPAELEDSGVYFCASSLAGGPDTQYFGPGTRLTVL.

Ten or more counts support this clonotype. The rearrangement uses TRBV7-9 and TRBJ1-4; D gene unclear. Germline V gene data show CDR1 as SEHNR and CDR2 as FQNEAQ (reference sequence). CDR3 length: 12 amino acids. Trimming left V 1 base short and J 8 bases short, with 5 bases between. The DNA of the CDR3 is TGTGCCAGCAGCTTAGATCCGGAAAAACTGTTTTTT. Translating gives CASSLDPEKLFF.